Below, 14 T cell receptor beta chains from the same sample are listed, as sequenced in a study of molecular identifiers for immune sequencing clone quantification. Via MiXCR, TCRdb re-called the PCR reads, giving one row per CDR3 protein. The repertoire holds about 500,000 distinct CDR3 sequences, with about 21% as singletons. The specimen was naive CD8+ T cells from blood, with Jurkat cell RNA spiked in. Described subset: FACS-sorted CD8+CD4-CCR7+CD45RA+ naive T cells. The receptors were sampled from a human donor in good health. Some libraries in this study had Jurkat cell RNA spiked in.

This CDR3 reads CASSFSTLTSGRIDWGEQFF. The CDR3 nucleotides read TGTGCCAGCAGCTTTTCTACCCTCACTAGCGGGAGGATAGATTGGGGTGAGCAGTTCTTC. V gene TRBV3-1 combines with J gene TRBJ2-1, with 12 bases identical to TRBD2. The CDR3 spans 20 residues. Germline lookup yields CDR1 LGHDT and CDR2 YNNKEL (reference sequence). V shed 5 bases and J 9 bases; nucleotides not matched to a gene: 23.

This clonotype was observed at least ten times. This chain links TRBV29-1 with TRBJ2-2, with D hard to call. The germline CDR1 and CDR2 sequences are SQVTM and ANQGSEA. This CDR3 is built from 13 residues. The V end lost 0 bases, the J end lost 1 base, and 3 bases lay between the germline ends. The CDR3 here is CSVEEENTGELFF. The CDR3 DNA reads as TGCAGCGTTGAAGAGGAGAACACCGGGGAGCTGTTTTTT.

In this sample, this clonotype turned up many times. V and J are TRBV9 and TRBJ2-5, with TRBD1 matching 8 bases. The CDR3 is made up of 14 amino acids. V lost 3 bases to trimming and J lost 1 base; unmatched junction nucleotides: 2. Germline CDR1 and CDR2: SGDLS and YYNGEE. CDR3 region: CASSDTGGQETQYF. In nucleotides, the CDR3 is TGTGCCAGCAGCGACACAGGGGGCCAAGAGACCCAGTACTTC.

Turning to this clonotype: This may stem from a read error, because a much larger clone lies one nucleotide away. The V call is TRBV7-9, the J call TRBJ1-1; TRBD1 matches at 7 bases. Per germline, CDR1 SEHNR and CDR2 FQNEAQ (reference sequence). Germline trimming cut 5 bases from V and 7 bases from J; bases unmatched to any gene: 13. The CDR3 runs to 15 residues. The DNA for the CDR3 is TGTGCCAGCAGCACAAGGACAGGACCCAAGATTGAAGCTTTCTTT. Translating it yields CASSTRTGPKIEAFF.

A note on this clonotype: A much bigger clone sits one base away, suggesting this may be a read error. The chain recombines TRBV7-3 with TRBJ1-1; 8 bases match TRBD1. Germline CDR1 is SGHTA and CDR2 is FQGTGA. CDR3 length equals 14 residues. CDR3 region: CASSSGQGKVEALF. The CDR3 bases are TGTGCCAGCAGCTCCGGACAGGGAAAAGTTGAAGCTCTCTTT.

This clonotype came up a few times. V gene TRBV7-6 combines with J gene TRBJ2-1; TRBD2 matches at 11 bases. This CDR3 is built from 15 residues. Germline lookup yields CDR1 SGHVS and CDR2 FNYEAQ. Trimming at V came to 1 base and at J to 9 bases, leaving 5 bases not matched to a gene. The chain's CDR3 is CASSLEVSGGAEQFF. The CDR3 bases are TGTGCCAGCAGCTTAGAGGTTAGCGGGGGGGCTGAGCAGTTCTTC.

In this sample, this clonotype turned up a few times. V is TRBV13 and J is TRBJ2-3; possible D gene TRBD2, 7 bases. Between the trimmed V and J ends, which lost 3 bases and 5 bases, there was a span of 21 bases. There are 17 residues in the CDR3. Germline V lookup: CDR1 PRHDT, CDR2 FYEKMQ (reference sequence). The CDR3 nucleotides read TGTGCCAGCAGCTTGAGGACTAGAGGGGGGAGGGAAGATACGCAGTATTTT. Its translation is CASSLRTRGGREDTQYF.

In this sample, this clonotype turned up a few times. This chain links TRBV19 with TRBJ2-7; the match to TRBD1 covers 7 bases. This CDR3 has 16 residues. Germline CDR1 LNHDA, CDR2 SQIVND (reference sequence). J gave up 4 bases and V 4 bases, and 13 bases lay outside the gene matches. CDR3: CASSTNRGAFDYEQYF. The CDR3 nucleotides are TGTGCCAGTAGTACCAACAGGGGTGCGTTCGATTACGAGCAGTACTTC.

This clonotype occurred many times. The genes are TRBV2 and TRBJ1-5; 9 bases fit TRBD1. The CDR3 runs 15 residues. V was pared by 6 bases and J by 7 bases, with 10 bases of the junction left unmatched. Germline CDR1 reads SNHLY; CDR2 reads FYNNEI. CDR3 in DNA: TGTGCCAGCAGCCTAACGGACAGGGGCGGACAGCCCCAGCATTTT. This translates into CASSLTDRGGQPQHF.

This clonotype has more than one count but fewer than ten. The CDR3 DNA sequence: TGTGCCAGCAGCCTAGGGGGGTCCTACACCGACGAGCAGTACTTC. Translated, it gives CASSLGGSYTDEQYF. The V and J genes are TRBV12-3 or TRBV12-4 and TRBJ2-7; the D gene could be TRBD1 or TRBD2 (6 bases each). Trimming stripped 6 bases from V and 5 bases from J, with 20 bases between. This CDR3 is built from 15 residues.

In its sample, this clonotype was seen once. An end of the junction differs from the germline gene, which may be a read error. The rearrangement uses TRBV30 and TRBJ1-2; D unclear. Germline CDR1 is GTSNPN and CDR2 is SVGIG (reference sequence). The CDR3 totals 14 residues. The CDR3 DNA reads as TGTGCCTGGGATGGACGGTCGACTAACTGTGGCTACACCTTC. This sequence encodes CAWDGRSTNCGYTF.

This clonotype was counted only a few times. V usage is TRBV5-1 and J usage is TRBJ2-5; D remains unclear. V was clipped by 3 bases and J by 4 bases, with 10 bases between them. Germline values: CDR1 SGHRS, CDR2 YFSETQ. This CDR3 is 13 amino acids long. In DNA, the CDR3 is TGCGCCAGCAGCTCGAGTAGTATAGAGACCCAGTACTTC. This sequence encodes CASSSSSIETQYF.

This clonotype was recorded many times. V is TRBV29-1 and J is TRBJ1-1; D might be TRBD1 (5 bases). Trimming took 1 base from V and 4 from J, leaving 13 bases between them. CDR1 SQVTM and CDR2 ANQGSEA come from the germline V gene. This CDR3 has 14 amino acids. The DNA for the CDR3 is TGCAGCGTTGAAGGGGAGGGGAGCTCCACTGAAGCTTTCTTT. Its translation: CSVEGEGSSTEAFF.

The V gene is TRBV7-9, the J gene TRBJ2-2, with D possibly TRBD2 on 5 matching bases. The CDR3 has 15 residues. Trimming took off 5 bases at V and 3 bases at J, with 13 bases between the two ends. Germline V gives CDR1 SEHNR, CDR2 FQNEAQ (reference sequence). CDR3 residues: CASSAPGTDTGELFF. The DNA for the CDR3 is TGTGCCAGCAGCGCCCCGGGAACGGACACCGGGGAGCTGTTTTTT.